Following are 5 T cell receptor beta chains from one sample sequenced in a study of shared clonotypes between healthy human individuals. Sequencing was performed with immunoSEQ multiplex PCR; in TCRdb, only in-frame clones are kept and a portion is missing. Here the sample spans about 600,000 clones, approximately 97% being singletons. Material for sequencing was naive CD4+ T cells sorted from blood. Subset here: CD45RA+ positively selected. These TCRs come from a woman in her twenties or thirties in good health.

The chain links TRBV5-6 to TRBJ1-1, with a weak D call TRBD1 (5 bases). Trimming cost V 1 base and J 4 bases, with 14 bases left between them. Germline CDR1 reads SGHDT; CDR2 reads YYEEEE. The CDR3 runs to 15 residues. CDR3 sequence: CASSLRGEKSTEAFF. The CDR3 DNA reads as TGTGCCAGCAGCTTGAGAGGGGAGAAGAGCACTGAAGCTTTCTTT.

The V call is TRBV29-1, the J call TRBJ2-2, with 9 bases fitting TRBD1. The CDR3 runs to 14 residues. Germline CDR1 is SQVTM and CDR2 is ANQGSEA. V gave up 4 bases and J gave up 1 base; unmatched junction bases: 1. The CDR3 coding sequence is TGCAGCGTTGCGGGACAGGGGAACACCGGGGAGCTGTTTTTT. Translating gives CSVAGQGNTGELFF.

The rearrangement uses TRBV27 and TRBJ2-1; TRBD2 agrees at 16 bases. The CDR3 loop spans 16 amino acids. The germline CDR1 and CDR2 sequences are MNHEY and SMNVEV (reference sequence). Trimming took 2 bases from V and 8 from J; bases not matched to a gene: 3. CDR3 DNA: TGTGCCAGCAGTTTACTCGGGACTAGCGGGAGGGATGAGCAGTTCTTC. Its protein is CASSLLGTSGRDEQFF.

The rearrangement uses TRBV6-5 and TRBJ2-7, with 9 bases that match TRBD1. This CDR3 is 15 amino acids long. Trimming at V came to 0 bases and at J to 3 bases, leaving 3 bases not matched to a gene. CDR1 and CDR2 (germline): MNHEY, SVGAGI. In DNA, the CDR3 is TGTGCCAGCAGTTACTCGGGGGACAGGGACTACGAGCAGTACTTC. The encoded protein is CASSYSGDRDYEQYF.

The rearrangement uses TRBV11-2 and TRBJ1-1; D uncertain. Germline CDR1 SGHAT, CDR2 FQNNGV. The V end lost 7 bases, the J end lost 10 bases, and 16 bases lay between the germline ends. The CDR3 contains 12 residues. CDR3 nucleotide sequence: TGTGCCAGCAAGACGAGGTTGGCCGGAGCTTTCTTT. Its translation is CASKTRLAGAFF. The full variable domain, completed using reference TRBV11-2 and TRBJ1-1, is EAGVAQSPRYKIIEKRQSVAFWCNPISGHATLYWYQQILGQGPKLLIQFQNNGVVDDSQLPKDRFSAERLKGVDSTLKIQPAKLEDSAVYLCASKTRLAGAFFGQGTRLTVV.